The clone carrying this TCR beta chain was detected many times. The entry originates in a study of T-cell reconstitution after alpha-beta-depleted transplantation in children. Unique molecular identifiers were used in preparing the TCRbeta library. TCRdb re-called the PCR reads through MiXCR, storing one row per CDR3 protein. Of roughly 340,000 distinct CDR3 sequences in the sample, around 16% were seen once. Germline V gene lookup returns CDR1 SEHNR and CDR2 FQNEAQ (reference sequence). The CDR3 consists of 16 residues. V lost 0 bases, J lost 5 bases, and 6 bases stayed unmatched. This chain links TRBV7-9 with TRBJ2-3, with TRBD2 matching over 9 bases. The clonotype comes from a male patient under 10 years old who had a stem cell transplant for acute lymphoblastic leukemia, so the T cells may come from the graft donor. The specimen was PBMCs, mostly from graft donor cells, collected 360 days after TCRalphabeta/CD19-depleted stem cell transplant. The CDR3 is CASSLAGTSFGDTQYF. Written as DNA, the CDR3 is TGTGCCAGCAGCTTAGCGGGGACTAGCTTCGGAGATACGCAGTATTTT. The full variable domain, rest sourced from reference TRBV7-9 and TRBJ2-3, is DTGVSQNPRHKITKRGQNVTFRCDPISEHNRLYWYRQTLGQGPEFLTYFQNEAQLEKSRLLSDRFSAERPKGSFSTLEIQRTEQGDSAMYLCASSLAGTSFGDTQYFGPGTRLTVL.